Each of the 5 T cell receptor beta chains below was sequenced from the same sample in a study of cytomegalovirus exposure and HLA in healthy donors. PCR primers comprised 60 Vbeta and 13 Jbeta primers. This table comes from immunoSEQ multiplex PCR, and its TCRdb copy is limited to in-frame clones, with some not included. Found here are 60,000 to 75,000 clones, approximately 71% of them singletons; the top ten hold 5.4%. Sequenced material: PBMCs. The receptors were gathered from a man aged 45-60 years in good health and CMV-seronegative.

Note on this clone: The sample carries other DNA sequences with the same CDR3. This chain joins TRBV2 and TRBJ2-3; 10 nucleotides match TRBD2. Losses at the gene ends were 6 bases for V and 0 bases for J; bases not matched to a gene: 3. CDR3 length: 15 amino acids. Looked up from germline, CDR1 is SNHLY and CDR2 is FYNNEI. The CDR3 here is CASRYSGGSTDTQYF. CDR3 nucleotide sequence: TGTGCCAGCAGATATAGCGGGGGGAGCACAGATACGCAGTATTTT.

CDR3 amino acids: CASSVEGTAYLNTEAFF. CDR3 nucleotide sequence: TGTGCCAGCAGCGTAGAAGGGACAGCCTATCTGAACACTGAAGCTTTCTTT. The J gene is TRBJ1-1, the V gene TRBV9; 7 positions match TRBD1. Germline assignment: CDR1 SGDLS and CDR2 YYNGEE. Trimming took 0 bases from V and 0 from J; bases not matched to a gene: 8. The CDR3 runs 17 residues.

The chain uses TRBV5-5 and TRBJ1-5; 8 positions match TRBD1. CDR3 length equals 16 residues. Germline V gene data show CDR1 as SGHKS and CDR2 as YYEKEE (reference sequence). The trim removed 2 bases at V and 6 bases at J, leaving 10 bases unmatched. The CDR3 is CASSLGVQGAGQPQHF. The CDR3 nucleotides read TGTGCCAGCAGCTTAGGAGTTCAGGGGGCCGGTCAGCCCCAGCATTTT.

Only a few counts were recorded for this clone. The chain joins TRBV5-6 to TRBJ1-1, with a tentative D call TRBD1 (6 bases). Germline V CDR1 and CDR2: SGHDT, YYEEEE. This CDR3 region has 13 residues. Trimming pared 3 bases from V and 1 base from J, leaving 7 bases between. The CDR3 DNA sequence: TGTGCCAGCAGCTCGACAGGGAACACTGAAGCTTTCTTT. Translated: CASSSTGNTEAFF.

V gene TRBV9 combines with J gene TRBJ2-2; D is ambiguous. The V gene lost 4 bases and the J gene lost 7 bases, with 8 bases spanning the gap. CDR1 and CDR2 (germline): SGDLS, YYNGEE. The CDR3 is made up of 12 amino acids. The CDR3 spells CASSTRSGELFF. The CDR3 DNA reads TGTGCCAGCAGCACCCGGAGCGGGGAGCTGTTTTTT.